These 9 T cell receptor beta chains came from one sample sequenced in a study of blood T cell repertoires in COVID-19. TCRdb keeps only in-frame clones here, not all; method: immunoSEQ multiplex PCR. Among 150,000 to 200,000 clones listed, about 88% were seen once. The specimen was peripheral blood. Every receptor here comes from a woman of 80 years or more in a cohort sampled during active or convalescent COVID-19.

The chain joins TRBV24-1 to TRBJ1-5; tentatively, D is TRBD1 (6 bases). CDR1 KGHDR and CDR2 SFDVKD come from the germline V gene. The CDR3 is made up of 12 amino acids. Deletions cut 10 bases from V and 4 bases from J, with 10 bases between. The CDR3 loop is CATQGENQPQHF. The CDR3 nucleotides read TGTGCCACACAGGGTGAGAATCAGCCCCAGCATTTT.

The V and J genes are TRBV6-5 and TRBJ2-3; 8 bases align to TRBD2. From germline, CDR1 is MNHEY and CDR2 SVGAGI. CDR3 length: 15 amino acids. V shed 6 bases and J 6 bases; nucleotides not matched to a gene: 11. CDR3 sequence (DNA): TGTGCCAGCAGGGCGGGGGGCCCGCCTAGGGATACGCAGTATTTT. It codes for CASRAGGPPRDTQYF.

The J gene is TRBJ1-1, the V gene TRBV4-2; unclear D gene. This CDR3 region has 15 residues. V lost 1 base to trimming and J lost 6 bases, with 15 bases between them. The germline V gene has CDR1 LGHNA and CDR2 YNFKEQ. CDR3: CASSQVSRLGAEAFF. The CDR3, as DNA: TGTGCCAGCAGCCAAGTTTCCAGGCTGGGCGCTGAAGCTTTCTTT.

This clone was detected a few times. This sequence joins TRBV7-9 and TRBJ2-5, with 7 nucleotides matching TRBD2. Trimming took 1 base from V and 5 from J; bases not matched to a gene: 7. This CDR3 spans 15 amino acids. Germline CDR1 SEHNR, CDR2 FQNEAQ (reference sequence). The CDR3 region has the DNA TGTGCCAGCAGCTTAGGATCCGGGGGGTTGGAGACCCAGTACTTC. This translates into CASSLGSGGLETQYF. Complete variable domain (other parts from reference TRBV7-9 and TRBJ2-5): DTGVSQNPRHKITKRGQNVTFRCDPISEHNRLYWYRQTLGQGPEFLTYFQNEAQLEKSRLLSDRFSAERPKGSFSTLEIQRTEQGDSAMYLCASSLGSGGLETQYFGPGTRLLVL.

The rearrangement links TRBV19 to TRBJ2-3; D perhaps matches TRBD2 (6 bases). With 2 bases removed from V and 2 bases from J, the gap between germline ends came to 11 bases. Germline V gene sequence: CDR1 LNHDA, CDR2 SQIVND (reference sequence). This CDR3 is 15 amino acids long. The CDR3 nucleotides are TGTGCCAGTAGTATAATGGGACTCATCACAGATACGCAGTATTTT. Its translation is CASSIMGLITDTQYF. Filled out from reference TRBV19 and TRBJ2-3, the complete variable domain reads DGGITQSPKYLFRKEGQNVTLSCEQNLNHDAMYWYRQDPGQGLRLIYYSQIVNDFQKGDIAEGYSVSREKKESFPLTVTSAQKNPTAFYLCASSIMGLITDTQYFGPGTRLTVL.

This chain links TRBV28 with TRBJ1-4; D gene ambiguous. CDR3 size: 13 residues. Germline loops: CDR1 MDHEN, CDR2 SYDVKM. The V end lost 7 bases, the J end lost 0 bases, and 6 bases lay between the germline ends. CDR3 protein: CASTQTTNEKLFF. The CDR3 DNA reads TGTGCCAGCACACAGACAACTAATGAAAAACTGTTTTTT. The variable domain in full, with the rest retrieved from reference TRBV28 and TRBJ1-4, is DVKVTQSSRYLVKRTGEKVFLECVQDMDHENMFWYRQDPGLGLRLIYFSYDVKMKEKGDIPEGYSVSREKKERFSLILESASTNQTSMYLCASTQTTNEKLFFGSGTQLSVL.

V is TRBV2 and J is TRBJ1-5; the match to TRBD1 covers 8 bases. CDR3 length: 14 residues. The germline CDR1 and CDR2 sequences are SNHLY and FYNNEI. With V trimmed by 8 bases and J by 4 bases, 7 bases remained unmatched. The CDR3 sequence is CASSDRAGNQPQHF. CDR3 nucleotides: TGTGCCAGCTCGGACAGGGCGGGGAATCAGCCCCAGCATTTT.

V usage is TRBV10-1 and J usage is TRBJ2-5; D is uncertain. This CDR3 spans 14 amino acids. Germline V gene data show CDR1 as WNHNN and CDR2 as SYGVQD (reference sequence). V lost 0 bases, J lost 4 bases, and 9 bases lay in between. The chain's CDR3 is CASSESAPSETQYF. CDR3 DNA: TGCGCCAGCAGTGAGTCAGCCCCTTCAGAGACCCAGTACTTC.

CDR3: CASSLGQGNTDTQYF. CDR3 DNA sequence: TGTGCCAGCAGTTTAGGACAGGGCAACACAGATACGCAGTATTTT. The rearrangement links TRBV27 to TRBJ2-3; 8 nucleotides match TRBD1. J was trimmed by 2 bases and V by 2 bases; bases with no gene match: 3. There are 15 residues in the CDR3. Germline V gene sequence: CDR1 MNHEY, CDR2 SMNVEV (reference sequence).